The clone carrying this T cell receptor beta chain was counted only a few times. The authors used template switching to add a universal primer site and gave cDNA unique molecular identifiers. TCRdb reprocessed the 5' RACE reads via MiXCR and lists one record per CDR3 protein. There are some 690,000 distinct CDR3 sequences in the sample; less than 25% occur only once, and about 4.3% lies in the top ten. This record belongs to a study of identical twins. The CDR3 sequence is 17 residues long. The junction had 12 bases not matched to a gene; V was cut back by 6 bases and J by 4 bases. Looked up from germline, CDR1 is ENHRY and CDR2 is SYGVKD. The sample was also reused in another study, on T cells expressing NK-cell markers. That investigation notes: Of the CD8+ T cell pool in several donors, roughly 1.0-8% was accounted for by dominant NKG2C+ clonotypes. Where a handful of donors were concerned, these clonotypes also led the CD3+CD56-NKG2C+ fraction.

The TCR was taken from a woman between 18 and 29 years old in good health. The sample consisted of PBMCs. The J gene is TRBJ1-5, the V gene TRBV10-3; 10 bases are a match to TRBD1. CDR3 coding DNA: TGTGCCATCAGCCCGGGACAGGGGTACCCGGAGAATCAGCCCCAGCATTTT. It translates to CAISPGQGYPENQPQHF.